The 8 T cell receptor beta chains in this list originate from one sample, sequenced in a study of CXCR3-negative and CXCR3-positive naive CD8 T cells. The TRB libraries of cDNA were built by UMI-labeled 5' RACE. TCRdb re-called the 5' RACE reads, yielding one record per CDR3 amino acid sequence without DNA. This sample's clone table lists tens of thousands of distinct CDR3 sequences. The sample comprised naive CXCR3- CD8+ T cells from blood. Described subset: CD45RO-CCR7+CD27+CD95- naive CD8+ T cells lacking CXCR3 (TNR3-). The source of these receptors is a human donor in good health. Some clones in this sample may be carry-over from other donors' samples.

The J gene is TRBJ2-3, the V gene TRBV11-2; checking the TCRdb D call of TRBD1 is not possible without DNA. Germline V gene sequence: CDR1 SGHAT, CDR2 FQNNGV. The CDR3 is 16 amino acids. This CDR3 is CASSLGTATSTDTQYF.

The chain is built from TRBV2 and TRBJ2-3; TCRdb gives TRBD1 as the D gene, but with no DNA this cannot be confirmed. The CDR3 sequence is 14 residues long. Germline V gene sequence: CDR1 SNHLY, CDR2 FYNNEI. CDR3 amino acids: CAIPGQGGTDTQYF.

J is TRBJ2-5 and V is TRBV7-9. This CDR3 region has 12 residues. Per the germline V gene, CDR1 is SEHNR and CDR2 is FQNEAQ (reference sequence). CDR3 protein: CASSLGDPLGYF. The full variable domain, completed using reference TRBV7-9 and TRBJ2-5, is DTGVSQNPRHKITKRGQNVTFRCDPISEHNRLYWYRQTLGQGPEFLTYFQNEAQLEKSRLLSDRFSAERPKGSFSTLEIQRTEQGDSAMYLCASSLGDPLGYFGPGTRLLVL.

V is TRBV7-9 and J is TRBJ1-2. CDR1 and CDR2 from the germline V gene are SEHNR and FQNEAQ (reference sequence). The CDR3 has 12 amino acids. The CDR3 sequence is CASSLGSVGYTF.

The chain recombines TRBV7-2 with TRBJ2-7. The germline CDR1 and CDR2 sequences are SGHTA and FQGNSA. The CDR3 sequence is 12 residues long. CDR3 protein: CASSLANYEQYF.

This chain joins TRBV10-3 and TRBJ1-1. This CDR3 has 13 residues. From germline, CDR1 is ENHRY and CDR2 SYGVKD. The CDR3 sequence is CAASVNLNTEAFF.

The chain couples TRBV7-9 to TRBJ1-2; with no DNA, the TCRdb D assignment of TRBD1 cannot be verified. There are 14 residues in the CDR3. Germline values: CDR1 SEHNR, CDR2 FQNEAQ (reference sequence). CDR3 in amino acids: CASSLEEARDGYTF.

This chain uses TRBV5-6 with TRBJ2-7. CDR1 is SGHDT, CDR2 YYEEEE, per germline. The CDR3 is made up of 12 amino acids. The CDR3: CASSLSSDEQYF.